This T cell receptor (beta chain) stems from a study of cytomegalovirus exposure and HLA in healthy donors. Study-level findings and limits: Among TCR beta chains of equal frequency, HLA-associated ones were more clonally expanded in a later analysis.

Of note for this clone: Its antigen is unknown.

V was cut by 5 bases and J by 6 bases, with 21 bases left in between. Germline V lookup: CDR1 SGHAT, CDR2 FQNNGV. This CDR3 comprises 16 residues. Use of 60 Vbeta and 13 Jbeta primers characterized the PCR. Here immunoSEQ multiplex PCR was the method, and the copy in TCRdb shows in-frame clones only, minus some. The sample holds more than 110,000 clones, 80% seen once. This receptor was taken from a man aged 35-49 years in good health and CMV-seropositive. The genes are TRBV11-2 and TRBJ2-3; tentatively, D is TRBD2 (6 bases). Specimen: PBMCs. For the CDR3, the DNA is TGTGCCAGCAGCCCACGCCTAGGTGGGGGGATCGATACGCAGTATTTT. It codes for CASSPRLGGGIDTQYF. Filled out from reference TRBV11-2 and TRBJ2-3, the complete variable domain reads EAGVAQSPRYKIIEKRQSVAFWCNPISGHATLYWYQQILGQGPKLLIQFQNNGVVDDSQLPKDRFSAERLKGVDSTLKIQPAKLEDSAVYLCASSPRLGGGIDTQYFGPGTRLTVL.